Listed below are T cell receptor beta chains from one sample, sequenced in a study of cytomegalovirus exposure and HLA in healthy donors. Some clones are missing from TCRdb's copy, which holds only in-frame ones; the method was immunoSEQ multiplex PCR. The sample has around 160,000 clones, around 65% seen once. Sequencing used PBMCs. These receptors came from a woman aged 35 to 49 in good health and CMV-seropositive. Each CDR3 is given with its conserved first and last residue. A D gene is named only where the DNA matches it firmly. The size entry is marked missing in some rows and otherwise reads once, few, many or a size class.

D: .
J: TRBJ1-5
size: few
V: TRBV19
CDR3: CASSIFRGLNQPQHF
DNA: TGTGCCAGTAGTATCTTCAGAGGCCTCAATCAGCCCCAGCATTTT

D: TRBD2
J: TRBJ2-5
size: .
V: TRBV7-8
CDR3: CASSPRTSGIGETQYF
DNA: TGTGCCAGCAGCCCCAGGACTAGCGGGATAGGAGAGACCCAGTACTTC

D: .
J: TRBJ1-1
size: .
V: TRBV4-3
CDR3: CASSQDGITGSTEAFF
DNA: TGCGCCAGCAGCCAAGATGGTATAACAGGGTCCACTGAAGCTTTCTTT

D: .
J: TRBJ2-1
size: .
V: TRBV9
CDR3: CASSVSGPDEQFF
DNA: TGTGCCAGCAGCGTTAGCGGTCCCGATGAGCAGTTCTTC

D: TRBD2
J: TRBJ2-2
size: .
V: TRBV27
CDR3: CASSPGLGYAGELFF
DNA: TGTGCCAGCAGCCCGGGACTAGGGTACGCCGGGGAGCTGTTTTTT

D: .
J: TRBJ2-1
size: .
V: TRBV12-2
CDR3: CASRLAGRERDVGNEQFF
DNA: TGTGCAAGTCGCTTAGCGGGGCGGGAGCGTGATGTTGGCAATGAGCAGTTCTTC

D: .
J: TRBJ2-5
size: .
V: TRBV20-1
CDR3: CSATGQETQYF
DNA: TGCAGTGCTACGGGACAAGAGACCCAGTACTTC

D: TRBD1
J: TRBJ1-1
size: .
V: TRBV4-3
CDR3: CASSQEGGRAGEAFF
DNA: TGCGCCAGCAGCCAAGAAGGGGGCAGGGCTGGTGAAGCTTTCTTT

D: .
J: TRBJ2-3
size: few
V: TRBV7-2
CDR3: CASSRVSGPSTDTQYF
DNA: TGTGCCAGCAGCCGGGTGAGCGGTCCTAGCACAGATACGCAGTATTTT

D: .
J: TRBJ1-5
size: .
V: TRBV7-9
CDR3: CASSVQDQPQNF
DNA: TGTGCCAGCAGCGTTCAGGATCAGCCCCAGAATTTT

D: TRBD2
J: TRBJ2-3
size: .
V: TRBV10-3
CDR3: CAIQAQREATKGQYF
DNA: TGTGCCATTCAAGCTCAGCGGGAAGCAACAAAGGGGCAGTATTTT

D: TRBD1
J: TRBJ2-5
size: once
V: TRBV11-2
CDR3: CASSQRGQGQSSKTQYF
DNA: TGTGCCAGCAGCCAGAGGGGGCAGGGTCAAAGCAGTAAGACCCAGTACTTC

D: TRBD1
J: TRBJ1-3
size: .
V: TRBV6-1
CDR3: CASSGGQGSGNTIYF
DNA: TGTGCCAGCAGTGGGGGACAGGGCTCTGGAAACACCATATATTTT

D: TRBD1
J: TRBJ2-7
size: .
V: TRBV5-1
CDR3: CASRAWDSWNYEQYF
DNA: TGCGCCAGCAGGGCCTGGGACAGTTGGAACTACGAGCAGTACTTC

D: TRBD2
J: TRBJ2-2
size: .
V: TRBV4-3
CDR3: CASSQEPLAGVDTGELFF
DNA: TGCGCCAGCAGCCAAGAACCCCTAGCGGGAGTGGACACCGGGGAGCTGTTTTTT

D: .
J: TRBJ1-3
size: .
V: TRBV5-4
CDR3: CASSPDQDIRNTIYF
DNA: TGTGCCAGCAGCCCGGACCAGGACATACGAAACACCATATATTTT

D: .
J: TRBJ2-3
size: .
V: TRBV12-5
CDR3: CASGLEWPLDKGAQYF
DNA: TGTGCTAGTGGTTTGGAGTGGCCGCTGGACAAGGGGGCGCAGTATTTT

D: TRBD2
J: TRBJ2-3
size: .
V: TRBV5-6
CDR3: CASSWSGGADTQYF
DNA: TGTGCCAGCAGCTGGTCGGGAGGCGCAGATACGCAGTATTTT

D: .
J: TRBJ1-1
size: .
V: TRBV6-4
CDR3: CASSVDTQAGTEAFF
DNA: TGTGCCAGCAGTGTGGACACCCAGGCGGGGACTGAAGCTTTCTTT

D: TRBD1
J: TRBJ2-2
size: .
V: TRBV28
CDR3: CASSLPQGAYTGELFF
DNA: TGTGCCAGCAGTTTGCCTCAGGGGGCTTACACCGGGGAGCTGTTTTTT

D: .
J: TRBJ1-5
size: .
V: TRBV7-9
CDR3: CASSLEGVQQPQNF
DNA: TGTGCCAGCAGCTTAGAGGGGGTACAGCAGCCCCAGAATTTT

D: TRBD1
J: TRBJ1-5
size: .
V: TRBV19
CDR3: CASSMGQSSNQPQHF
DNA: TGTGCCAGTAGTATGGGACAGAGTAGCAATCAGCCCCAGCATTTT

D: .
J: TRBJ1-1
size: few
V: TRBV18
CDR3: CASSPPQGGGTEAFF
DNA: TGTGCCAGCTCACCCCCCCAAGGAGGTGGCACTGAAGCTTTCTTT

D: .
J: TRBJ2-1
size: .
V: TRBV9
CDR3: CASSVVGDGNEQFF
DNA: TGTGCCAGCAGCGTAGTAGGGGATGGTAATGAGCAGTTCTTC

D: TRBD1
J: TRBJ1-2
size: .
V: TRBV5-6
CDR3: CASSTPGTGRYTF
DNA: TGCGCCAGCAGCACCCCCGGGACAGGGAGATACACCTTC

D: TRBD2
J: TRBJ2-5
size: .
V: TRBV28
CDR3: CASSHYLAGVETQYF
DNA: TGTGCCAGCAGCCACTACCTAGCGGGAGTAGAGACCCAGTACTTC

D: TRBD2
J: TRBJ2-1
size: .
V: TRBV9
CDR3: CASSVASGRLNEQFF
DNA: TGTGCCAGCAGCGTAGCTAGCGGGAGACTCAATGAGCAGTTCTTC

D: .
J: TRBJ1-1
size: .
V: TRBV19
CDR3: CASSWGRTEAFF
DNA: TGTGCCAGTTCTTGGGGGCGGACTGAAGCTTTCTTT

D: .
J: TRBJ2-3
size: .
V: TRBV6-6
CDR3: CASGLPGETPTDTQYF
DNA: TGTGCCAGCGGCCTACCTGGCGAGACTCCGACAGATACGCAGTATTTT

D: .
J: TRBJ1-1
size: .
V: TRBV28
CDR3: CASSRQDLNTEAFF
DNA: TGTGCCAGCAGCCGACAGGACCTCAACACTGAAGCTTTCTTT

D: .
J: TRBJ2-3
size: .
V: TRBV9
CDR3: CASSVDLFTDTQYF
DNA: TGTGCCAGCAGCGTAGATCTGTTCACAGATACGCAGTATTTT

D: .
J: TRBJ2-1
size: once
V: TRBV5-1
CDR3: CASSGRGLIDEQFF
DNA: TGCGCCAGCTCGGGAAGGGGGTTAATCGATGAGCAGTTCTTC

D: .
J: TRBJ1-2
size: few
V: TRBV2
CDR3: CASSVQVGYPF
DNA: TGTGCCAGCAGTGTCCAGGTTGGCTACCCCTTC